These 19 T cell receptor beta chains were sequenced from one sample in a study of cytomegalovirus exposure and HLA in healthy donors. Primers: 60 Vbeta forward and 13 Jbeta reverse. The repertoire was sequenced with immunoSEQ multiplex PCR; TCRdb's copy has only in-frame clones and lacks some. The table lists about 160,000 clones, roughly 80% of them singletons. Sequencing used PBMCs. The receptors were sampled from a man aged 45 to 65 in good health and CMV-seropositive.

The rearrangement joins TRBV28 to TRBJ1-5; maybe TRBD1 (5 bases). Germline CDR1 reads MDHEN; CDR2 reads SYDVKM. Between the trimmed V and J ends, which lost 5 bases and 7 bases, there was a span of 15 bases. The CDR3 length is 14 residues. The CDR3 protein is CASSPSPWGQPQHF. The CDR3 DNA is TGTGCCAGCAGTCCATCACCCTGGGGCCAGCCCCAGCATTTT.

As to this clone: Within the sample, other DNA sequences also encode this same CDR3. The chain has TRBV18 and TRBJ1-2; possibly TRBD1 for D (5 bases). V lost 3 bases and J lost 1, with 6 bases in between. The CDR3 totals 13 residues. CDR1 and CDR2 (germline): KGHSH, LQKENI. CDR3 coding DNA: TGTGCCAGCTCACCCCAGGGTAACTATGGCTACACCTTC. Its translation: CASSPQGNYGYTF.

This clone was recorded once. J is TRBJ1-2 and V is TRBV6-5; D remains ambiguous. Germline loops: CDR1 MNHEY, CDR2 SVGAGI. Trimming removed 4 bases at V and 0 bases at J, with 6 bases between. This CDR3 has 13 residues. The CDR3 protein is CASSLTANYGYTF. The CDR3 region has the DNA TGTGCCAGCAGTTTAACTGCTAACTATGGCTACACCTTC.

The V and J genes are TRBV11-2 and TRBJ2-3; 9 positions match TRBD2. With 1 base clipped from V and 4 bases from J, the junction kept 3 bases outside the gene matches. Germline V gene lookup returns CDR1 SGHAT and CDR2 FQNNGV. The CDR3 loop spans 15 amino acids. The CDR3 region has the DNA TGTGCCAGCAGCTTAGGCAGCGGGGGGTCAGATACGCAGTATTTT. It specifies CASSLGSGGSDTQYF.

In its sample, this clone was seen a few times. DNA for the CDR3: TGTGCCATCAGTCCGGGACAGGGTAGAAACACCATATATTTT. Translation: CAISPGQGRNTIYF. The V call is TRBV10-3, the J call TRBJ1-3; 9 nucleotides align to TRBD1. There are 14 residues in the CDR3. Germline lookup yields CDR1 ENHRY and CDR2 SYGVKD. V lost 5 bases and J lost 5; bases outside the gene matches: 4.

V usage is TRBV5-5 and J usage is TRBJ2-5; 14 bases map to TRBD2. V dropped 6 bases and J dropped 5; count of bases not matched to a gene: 12. The CDR3 is made up of 17 amino acids. From germline, CDR1 is SGHKS and CDR2 YYEKEE (reference sequence). CDR3 nucleotide sequence: TGTGCCAGCACCCCTCGGACTAGCGGGGGGCCGGGGGAGACCCAGTACTTC. It codes for CASTPRTSGGPGETQYF. The entire variable domain, with the rest obtained from reference TRBV5-5 and TRBJ2-5, is as follows: DAGVTQSPTHLIKTRGQQVTLRCSPISGHKSVSWYQQVLGQGPQFIFQYYEKEERGRGNFPDRFSARQFPNYSSELNVNALLLGDSALYLCASTPRTSGGPGETQYFGPGTRLLVL.

V is TRBV7-9 and J is TRBJ1-1; the match to TRBD1 covers 8 bases. The CDR3 runs 17 residues. V lost 2 bases, J lost 5 bases, and 13 bases stayed unmatched. Germline CDR1 is SEHNR and CDR2 is FQNEAQ (reference sequence). The CDR3 sequence: CASSLPYTGGMWTEAFF. The DNA for the CDR3 is TGTGCCAGCAGCTTACCTTACACAGGGGGTATGTGGACTGAAGCTTTCTTT.

V and J are TRBV19 and TRBJ2-7, with TRBD2 matching over 8 bases. The junction had 4 bases not matched to a gene; V was cut back by 1 base and J by 2 bases. The germline V gene has CDR1 LNHDA and CDR2 SQIVND (reference sequence). The CDR3 contains 15 residues. The CDR3 is CASSIGGTRTYEQYF. The CDR3 bases are TGTGCCAGTAGTATAGGTGGGACTAGAACCTACGAGCAGTACTTC.

The rearrangement uses TRBV7-8 and TRBJ2-7; weak D call: TRBD2 (7 bases). The CDR3 length is 14 residues. Germline V gene data show CDR1 as SGHVS and CDR2 as FQNEAQ. V lost 5 bases and J lost 5, with 16 bases in between. CDR3 DNA sequence: TGTGCCAGCAGCCCTCCGGGGGGCCGGGACGAGCAGTACTTC. This translates into CASSPPGGRDEQYF.

As for this clone: The sample has other DNA sequences that encode this CDR3 too. The chain is built from TRBV18 and TRBJ2-7; 10 bases line up with TRBD1. Per germline, CDR1 KGHSH and CDR2 LQKENI. The ends lost 0 bases at V and 4 bases at J; junction bases unmatched: 0. The CDR3 contains 14 residues. DNA for the CDR3: TGTGCCAGCTCACCACCGGGACAGGGGTACGAGCAGTACTTC. Translation gives CASSPPGQGYEQYF.

The J gene is TRBJ1-1, the V gene TRBV7-3; 8 nucleotides align to TRBD1. V lost 5 bases and J lost 7; bases outside the gene matches: 6. Germline lookup yields CDR1 SGHTA and CDR2 FQGTGA. The CDR3 length is 13 residues. CDR3 in amino acids: CASSTRQGFEAFF. For the CDR3, the DNA is TGTGCCAGCAGCACGCGACAGGGGTTTGAAGCTTTCTTT.

The chain links TRBV28 to TRBJ1-5; 8 bases are shared with TRBD1. The CDR3 consists of 16 residues. The germline CDR1 and CDR2 sequences are MDHEN and SYDVKM. V lost 1 base and J lost 4; bases outside the gene matches: 6. The CDR3 DNA sequence: TGTGCCAGCAGTTTATCGGCCAGGGGGCCAAATCAGCCCCAGCATTTT. Amino acids: CASSLSARGPNQPQHF.

V and J are TRBV6-5 and TRBJ1-1, with D possibly matching TRBD1 (5 bases). The V end lost 4 bases, the J end lost 5 bases, and 11 bases lay between the germline ends. The CDR3 is 13 residues long. Germline-derived CDR1 and CDR2 are MNHEY and SVGAGI. The CDR3 nucleotides are TGTGCCAGCAGTTTCCCAGGGCGAACTGAAGCTTTCTTT. Its protein product is CASSFPGRTEAFF.

The chain recombines TRBV7-8 with TRBJ1-3, with D unresolved. Trimming removed 3 bases from V and 2 bases from J, with 5 bases in between. Per the germline V gene, CDR1 is SGHVS and CDR2 is FQNEAQ. The CDR3 contains 13 residues. CDR3 coding DNA: TGTGCCAGCAGCTTGCAGGCTGGAAACACCATATATTTT. Amino acid sequence: CASSLQAGNTIYF.

The gene calls are TRBV28 and TRBJ1-1; D is perhaps TRBD1 (5 bases). The CDR3 covers 13 residues. Germline V CDR1 and CDR2: MDHEN, SYDVKM. With 0 bases removed from V and 4 bases from J, the gap between germline ends came to 6 bases. CDR3: CASSLWQGTEAFF. CDR3 DNA sequence: TGTGCCAGCAGTTTATGGCAGGGCACTGAAGCTTTCTTT.

This clone was picked up a small number of times. The rearrangement joins TRBV9 to TRBJ2-2; 16 nucleotides agree with TRBD2. Germline CDR1 reads SGDLS; CDR2 reads YYNGEE. This CDR3 spans 18 amino acids. V was pared by 3 bases and J by 6 bases, with 8 bases of the junction left unmatched. CDR3 sequence reads: CASSEGLAGGLVPGELFF. The CDR3 region has the DNA TGTGCCAGCAGCGAGGGACTAGCGGGGGGGCTTGTACCCGGGGAGCTGTTTTTT. Supplemented by reference TRBV9 and TRBJ2-2, the full variable domain reads DSGVTQTPKHLITATGQRVTLRCSPRSGDLSVYWYQQSLDQGLQFLIQYYNGEERAKGNILERFSAQQFPDLHSELNLSSLELGDSALYFCASSEGLAGGLVPGELFFGEGSRLTVL.

CDR3 amino acids: CATSRVGGVGEQFF. The CDR3 DNA reads TGTGCCACCAGCAGAGTGGGAGGGGTTGGGGAGCAGTTCTTC. The rearrangement joins TRBV15 to TRBJ2-1, with 7 bases aligning to TRBD2. V shed 1 base, J shed 10 bases, and the junction held 7 bases outside the gene matches. This CDR3 has 14 amino acids. CDR1 is LNHNV, CDR2 YYDKDF, per germline (reference sequence).

V gene TRBV29-1 combines with J gene TRBJ2-1; the match to TRBD1 covers 7 bases. CDR1 SQVTM and CDR2 ANQGSEA come from the germline V gene. This CDR3 has 14 amino acids. The trim removed 7 bases at V and 4 bases at J, leaving 10 bases unmatched. CDR3 protein: CSAAPTGNYNEQFF. The CDR3 nucleotides are TGCAGCGCCGCCCCGACAGGGAATTACAATGAGCAGTTCTTC.

This clone occurred once. CDR3 DNA sequence: TGCGCCAGCAGCCAAGAACCCCAGGGTCTCACTGAAGCTTTCTTT. It yields the protein CASSQEPQGLTEAFF. The chain combines TRBV4-1 with TRBJ1-1; D might be TRBD1 (5 bases). The CDR3 contains 15 residues. The V end lost 0 bases, the J end lost 4 bases, and 12 bases lay between the germline ends. The V gene's germline CDR1 is MGHRA and CDR2 YSYEKL.